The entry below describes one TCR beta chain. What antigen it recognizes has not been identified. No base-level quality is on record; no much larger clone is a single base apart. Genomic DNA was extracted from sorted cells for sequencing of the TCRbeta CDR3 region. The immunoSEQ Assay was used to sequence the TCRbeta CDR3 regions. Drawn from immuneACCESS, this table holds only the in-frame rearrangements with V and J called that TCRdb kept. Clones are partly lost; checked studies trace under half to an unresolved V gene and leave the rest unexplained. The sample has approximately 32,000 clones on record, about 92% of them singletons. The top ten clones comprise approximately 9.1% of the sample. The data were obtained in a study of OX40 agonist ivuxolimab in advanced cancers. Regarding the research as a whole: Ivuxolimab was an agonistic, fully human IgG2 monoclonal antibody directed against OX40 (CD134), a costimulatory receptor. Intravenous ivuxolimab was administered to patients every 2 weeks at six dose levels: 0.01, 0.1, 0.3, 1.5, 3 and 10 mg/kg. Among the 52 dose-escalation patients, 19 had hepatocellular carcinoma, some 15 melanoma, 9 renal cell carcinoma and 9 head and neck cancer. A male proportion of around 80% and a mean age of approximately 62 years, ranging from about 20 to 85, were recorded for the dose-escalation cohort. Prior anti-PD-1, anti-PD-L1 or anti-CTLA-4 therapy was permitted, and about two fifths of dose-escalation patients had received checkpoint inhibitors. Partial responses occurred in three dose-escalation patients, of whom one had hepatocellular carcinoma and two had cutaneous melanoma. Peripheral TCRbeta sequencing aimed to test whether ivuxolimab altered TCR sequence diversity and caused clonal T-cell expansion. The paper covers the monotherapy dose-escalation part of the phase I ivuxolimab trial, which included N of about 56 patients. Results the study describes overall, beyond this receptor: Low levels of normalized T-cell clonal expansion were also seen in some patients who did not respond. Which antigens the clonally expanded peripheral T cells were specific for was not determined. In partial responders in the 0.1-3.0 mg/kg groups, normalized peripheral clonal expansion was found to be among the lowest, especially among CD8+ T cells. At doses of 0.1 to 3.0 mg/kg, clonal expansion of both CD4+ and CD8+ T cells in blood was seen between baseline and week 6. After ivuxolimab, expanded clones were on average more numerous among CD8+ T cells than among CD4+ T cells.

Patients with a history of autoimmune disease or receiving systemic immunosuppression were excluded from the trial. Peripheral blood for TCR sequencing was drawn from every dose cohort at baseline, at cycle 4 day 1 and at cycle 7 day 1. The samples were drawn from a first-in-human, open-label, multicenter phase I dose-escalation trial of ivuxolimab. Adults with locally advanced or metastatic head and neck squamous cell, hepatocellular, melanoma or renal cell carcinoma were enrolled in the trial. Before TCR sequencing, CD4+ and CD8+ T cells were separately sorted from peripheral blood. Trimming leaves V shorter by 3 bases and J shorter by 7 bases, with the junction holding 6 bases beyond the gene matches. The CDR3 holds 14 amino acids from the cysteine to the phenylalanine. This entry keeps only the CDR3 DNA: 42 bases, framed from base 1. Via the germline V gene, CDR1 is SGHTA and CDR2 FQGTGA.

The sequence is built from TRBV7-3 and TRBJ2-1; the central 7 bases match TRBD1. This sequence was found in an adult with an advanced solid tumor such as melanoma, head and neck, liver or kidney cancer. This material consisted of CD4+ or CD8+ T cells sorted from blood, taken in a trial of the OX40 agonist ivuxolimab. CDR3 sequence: CASSFSGTDNEQFF. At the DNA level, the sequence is TGTGCCAGCAGCTTTTCCGGGACAGATAATGAGCAGTTCTTC.